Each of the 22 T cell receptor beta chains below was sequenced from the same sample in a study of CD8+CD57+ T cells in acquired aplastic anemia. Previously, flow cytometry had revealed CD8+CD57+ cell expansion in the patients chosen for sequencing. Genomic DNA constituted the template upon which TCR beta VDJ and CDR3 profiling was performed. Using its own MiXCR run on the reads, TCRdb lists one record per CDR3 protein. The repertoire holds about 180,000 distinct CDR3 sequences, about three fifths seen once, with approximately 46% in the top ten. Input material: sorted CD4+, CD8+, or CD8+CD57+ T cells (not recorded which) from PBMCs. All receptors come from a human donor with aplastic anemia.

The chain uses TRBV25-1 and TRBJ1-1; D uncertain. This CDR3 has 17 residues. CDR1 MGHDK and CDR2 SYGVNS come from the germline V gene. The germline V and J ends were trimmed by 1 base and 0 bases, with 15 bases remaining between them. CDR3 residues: CASSESGPLHMNTEAFF. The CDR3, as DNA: TGTGCCAGCAGTGAATCTGGGCCCCTCCACATGAACACTGAAGCTTTCTTT.

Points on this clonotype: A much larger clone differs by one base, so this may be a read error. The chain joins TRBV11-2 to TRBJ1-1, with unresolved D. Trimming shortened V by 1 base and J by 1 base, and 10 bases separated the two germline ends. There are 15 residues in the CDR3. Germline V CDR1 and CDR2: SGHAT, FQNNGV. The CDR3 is CASSLVRCPNTEAFF. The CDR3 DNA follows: TGTGCCAGCAGCTTAGTGAGGTGCCCGAACACTGAAGCTTTCTTT.

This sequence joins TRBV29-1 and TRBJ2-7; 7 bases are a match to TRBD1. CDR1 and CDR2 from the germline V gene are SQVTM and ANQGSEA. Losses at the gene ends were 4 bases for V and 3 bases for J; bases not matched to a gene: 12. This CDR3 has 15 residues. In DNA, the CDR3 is TGCAGCGTTGGAACCATCGACAGGGCTTACTACGAGCAGTACTTC. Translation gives CSVGTIDRAYYEQYF.

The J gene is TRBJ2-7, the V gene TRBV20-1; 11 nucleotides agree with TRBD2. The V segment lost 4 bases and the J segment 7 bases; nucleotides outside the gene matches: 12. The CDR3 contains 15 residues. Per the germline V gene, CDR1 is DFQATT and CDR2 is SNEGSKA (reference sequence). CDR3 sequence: CSATPTSGISGEQYF. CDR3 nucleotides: TGCAGTGCTACCCCGACTAGCGGGATATCGGGTGAGCAGTACTTC.

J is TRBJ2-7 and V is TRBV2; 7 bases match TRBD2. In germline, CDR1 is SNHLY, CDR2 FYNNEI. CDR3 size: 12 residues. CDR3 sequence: CGQASGLYEQYF. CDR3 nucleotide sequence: TGTGGGCAGGCTAGCGGCCTCTACGAGCAGTACTTC.

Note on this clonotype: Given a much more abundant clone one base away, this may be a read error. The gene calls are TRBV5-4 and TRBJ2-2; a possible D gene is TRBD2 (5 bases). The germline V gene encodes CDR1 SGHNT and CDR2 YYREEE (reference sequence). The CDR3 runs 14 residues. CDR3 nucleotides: TGTGACAGCAGCTATGGCGGGTACACCGGGGAGCTGTTTTTT. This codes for CDSSYGGYTGELFF.

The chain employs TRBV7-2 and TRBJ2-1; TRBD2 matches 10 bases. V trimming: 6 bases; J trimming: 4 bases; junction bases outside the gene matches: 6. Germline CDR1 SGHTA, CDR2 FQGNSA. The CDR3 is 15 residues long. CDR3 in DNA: TGTGCCAGCAGTATGGGGACTAGCGATTACAATGAGCAGTTCTTC. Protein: CASSMGTSDYNEQFF.

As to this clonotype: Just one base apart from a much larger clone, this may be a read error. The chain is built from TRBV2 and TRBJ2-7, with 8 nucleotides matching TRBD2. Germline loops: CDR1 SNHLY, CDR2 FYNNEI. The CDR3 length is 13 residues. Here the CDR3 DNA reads TGTGACAGTTGGAGCGGGGGTGCCTACGAGCAGTACTTC. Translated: CDSWSGGAYEQYF.

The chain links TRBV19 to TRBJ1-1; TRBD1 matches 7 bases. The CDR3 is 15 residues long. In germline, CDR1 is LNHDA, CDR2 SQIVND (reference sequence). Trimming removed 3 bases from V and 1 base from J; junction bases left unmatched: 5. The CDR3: CASSIEDRWNTEAFF. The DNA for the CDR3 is TGTGCCAGTAGTATTGAGGACAGGTGGAACACTGAAGCTTTCTTT.

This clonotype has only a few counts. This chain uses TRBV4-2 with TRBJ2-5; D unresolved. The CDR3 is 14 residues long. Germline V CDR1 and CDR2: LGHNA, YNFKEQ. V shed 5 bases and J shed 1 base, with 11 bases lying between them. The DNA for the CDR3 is TGTGCCAGCAGCTTGGTCACAACCCAAGAGACCCAGTACTTC. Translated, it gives CASSLVTTQETQYF.

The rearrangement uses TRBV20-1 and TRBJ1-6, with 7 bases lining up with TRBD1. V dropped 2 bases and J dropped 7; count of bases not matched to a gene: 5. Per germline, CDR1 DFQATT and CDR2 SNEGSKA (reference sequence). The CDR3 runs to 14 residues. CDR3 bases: TGCAGTGCTAGAAAGGACAGGACGAATTCACCCCTCCACTTT. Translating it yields CSARKDRTNSPLHF.

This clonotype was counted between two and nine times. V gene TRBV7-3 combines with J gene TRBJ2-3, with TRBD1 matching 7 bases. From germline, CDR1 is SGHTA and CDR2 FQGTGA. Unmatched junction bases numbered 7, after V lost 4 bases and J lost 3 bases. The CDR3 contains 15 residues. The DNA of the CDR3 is TGTGCCAGCAGCTCCCGACAGGGAAGGACAGATACGCAGTATTTT. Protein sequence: CASSSRQGRTDTQYF.

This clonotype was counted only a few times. The CDR3 DNA sequence: TGTGCCAGCAGCTTACTGGGCCTCTACAATGAGCAGTTCTTC. As protein: CASSLLGLYNEQFF. This rearrangement joins TRBV7-3 to TRBJ2-1; D not resolved. The CDR3 runs to 14 residues. Trimming left V 2 bases short and J 3 bases short, with 8 bases between. Germline values: CDR1 SGHTA, CDR2 FQGTGA.

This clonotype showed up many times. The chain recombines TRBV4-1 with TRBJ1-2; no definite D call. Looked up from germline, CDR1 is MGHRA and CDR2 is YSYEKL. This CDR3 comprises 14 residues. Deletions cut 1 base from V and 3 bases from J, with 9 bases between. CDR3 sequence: CASSQAFSYYGYTF. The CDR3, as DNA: TGCGCCAGCAGCCAAGCGTTCAGCTACTATGGCTACACCTTC.

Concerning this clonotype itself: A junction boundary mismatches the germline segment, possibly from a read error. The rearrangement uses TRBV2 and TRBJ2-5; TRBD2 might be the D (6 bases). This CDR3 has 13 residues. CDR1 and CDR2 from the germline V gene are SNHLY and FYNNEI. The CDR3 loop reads CASSVRDWETQHF. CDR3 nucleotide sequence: TGTGCCAGCAGTGTGAGGGACTGGGAGACCCAGCACTTC.

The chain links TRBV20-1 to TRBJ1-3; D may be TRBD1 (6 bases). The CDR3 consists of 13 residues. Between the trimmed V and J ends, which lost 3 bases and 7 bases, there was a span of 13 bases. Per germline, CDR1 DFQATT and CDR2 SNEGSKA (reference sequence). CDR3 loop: CSASDDRYNTIYF. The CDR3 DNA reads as TGCAGTGCTAGTGACGACAGGTACAACACCATATATTTT.

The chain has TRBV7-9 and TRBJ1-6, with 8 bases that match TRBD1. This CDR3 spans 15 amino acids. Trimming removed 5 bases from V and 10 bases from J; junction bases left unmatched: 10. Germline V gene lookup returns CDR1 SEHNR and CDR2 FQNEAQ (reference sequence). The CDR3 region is CASSSRQGLGSPLHF. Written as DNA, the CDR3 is TGTGCCAGCAGCAGCAGACAGGGGTTGGGATCACCCCTCCACTTT.

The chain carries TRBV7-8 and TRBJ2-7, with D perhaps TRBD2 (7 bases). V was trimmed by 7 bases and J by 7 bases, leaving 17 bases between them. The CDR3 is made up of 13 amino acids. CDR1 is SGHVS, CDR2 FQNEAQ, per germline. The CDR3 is CASTAGGAGEQYF. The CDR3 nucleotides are TGTGCCAGCACCGCTGGGGGGGCCGGTGAGCAGTACTTC.

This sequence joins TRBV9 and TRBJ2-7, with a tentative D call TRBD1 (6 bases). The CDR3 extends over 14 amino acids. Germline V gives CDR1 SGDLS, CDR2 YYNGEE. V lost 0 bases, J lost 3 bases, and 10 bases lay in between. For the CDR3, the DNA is TGTGCCAGCAGCGTAGCCGGCAGGGGCTACGAGCAGTACTTC. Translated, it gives CASSVAGRGYEQYF.

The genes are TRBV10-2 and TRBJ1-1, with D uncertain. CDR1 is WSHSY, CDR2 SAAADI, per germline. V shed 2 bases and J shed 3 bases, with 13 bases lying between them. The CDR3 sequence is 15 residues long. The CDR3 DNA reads TGCGCCAGCAGTGAGGAGGGATTCCAGGACACTGAAGCTTTCTTT. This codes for CASSEEGFQDTEAFF.

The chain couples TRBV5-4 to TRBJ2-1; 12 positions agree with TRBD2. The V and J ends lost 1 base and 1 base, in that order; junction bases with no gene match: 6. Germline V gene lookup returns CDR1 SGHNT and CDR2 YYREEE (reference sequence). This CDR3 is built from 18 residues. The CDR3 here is CASSLWSSGRGSYNEQFF. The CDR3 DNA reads TGTGCCAGCAGCTTGTGGTCTAGCGGGAGGGGGTCCTACAATGAGCAGTTCTTC.

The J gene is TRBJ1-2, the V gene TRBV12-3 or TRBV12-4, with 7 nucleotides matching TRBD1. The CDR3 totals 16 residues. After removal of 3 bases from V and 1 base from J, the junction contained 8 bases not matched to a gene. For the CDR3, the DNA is TGTGCCAGCAGTTTCACAGGGGCGTCAATTAACTATGGCTACACCTTC. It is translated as CASSFTGASINYGYTF.